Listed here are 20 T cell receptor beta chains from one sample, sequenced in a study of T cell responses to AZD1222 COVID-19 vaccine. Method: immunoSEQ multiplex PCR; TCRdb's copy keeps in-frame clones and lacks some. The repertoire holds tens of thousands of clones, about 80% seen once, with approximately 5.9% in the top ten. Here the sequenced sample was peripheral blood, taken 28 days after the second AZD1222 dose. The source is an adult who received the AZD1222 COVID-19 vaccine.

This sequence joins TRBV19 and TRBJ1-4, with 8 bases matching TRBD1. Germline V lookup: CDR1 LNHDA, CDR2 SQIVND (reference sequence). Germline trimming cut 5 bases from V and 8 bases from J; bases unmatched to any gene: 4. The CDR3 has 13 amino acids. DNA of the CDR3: TGTGCCAGTAGTGGACAGGGCATCGAAAAACTGTTTTTT. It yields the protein CASSGQGIEKLFF.

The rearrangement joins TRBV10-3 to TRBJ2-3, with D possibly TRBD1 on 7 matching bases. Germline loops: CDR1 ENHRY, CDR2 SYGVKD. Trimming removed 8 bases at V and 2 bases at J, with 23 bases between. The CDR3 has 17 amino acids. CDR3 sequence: CAIGGTDSPTPTDTQYF. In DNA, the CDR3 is TGTGCCATCGGGGGGACAGATAGCCCTACTCCCACAGATACGCAGTATTTT.

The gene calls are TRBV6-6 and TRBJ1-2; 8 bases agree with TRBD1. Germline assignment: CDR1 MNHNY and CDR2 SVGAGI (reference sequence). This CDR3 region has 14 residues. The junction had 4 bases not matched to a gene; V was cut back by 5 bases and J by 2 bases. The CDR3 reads CASSPTGDNYGYTF. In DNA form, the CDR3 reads TGTGCCAGCAGTCCGACAGGGGACAACTATGGCTACACCTTC.

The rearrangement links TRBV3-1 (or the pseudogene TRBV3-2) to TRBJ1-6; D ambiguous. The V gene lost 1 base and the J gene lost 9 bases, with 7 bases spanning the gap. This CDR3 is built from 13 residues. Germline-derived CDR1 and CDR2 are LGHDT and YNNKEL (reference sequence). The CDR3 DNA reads TGTGCCAGCAGCCAAGTCAGCGGTTCACCCCTCCACTTT. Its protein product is CASSQVSGSPLHF.

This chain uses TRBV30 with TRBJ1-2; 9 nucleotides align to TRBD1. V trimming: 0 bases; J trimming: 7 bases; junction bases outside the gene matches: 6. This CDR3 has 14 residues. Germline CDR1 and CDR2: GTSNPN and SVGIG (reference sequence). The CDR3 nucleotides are TGTGCCTGGAGTGTGGTACCGGACAGGGGTGGCTACACCTTC. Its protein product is CAWSVVPDRGGYTF. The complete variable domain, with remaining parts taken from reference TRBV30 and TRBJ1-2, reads SQTIHQWPATLVQPVGSPLSLECTVEGTSNPNLYWYRQAAGRGLQLLFYSVGIGQISSEVPQNLSASRPQDRQFILSSKKLLLSDSGFYLCAWSVVPDRGGYTFGSGTRLTVV.

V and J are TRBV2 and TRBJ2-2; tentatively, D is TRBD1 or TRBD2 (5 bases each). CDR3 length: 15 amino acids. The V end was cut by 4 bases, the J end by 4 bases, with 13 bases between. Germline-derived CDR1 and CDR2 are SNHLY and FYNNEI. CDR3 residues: CASSGDPSGTGELFF. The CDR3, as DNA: TGTGCCAGCAGTGGGGACCCTAGTGGCACCGGGGAGCTGTTTTTT. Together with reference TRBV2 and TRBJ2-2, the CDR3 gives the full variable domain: EPEVTQTPSHQVTQMGQEVILRCVPISNHLYFYWYRQILGQKVEFLVSFYNNEISEKSEIFDDQFSVERPDGSNFTLKIRSTKLEDSAMYFCASSGDPSGTGELFFGEGSRLTVL.

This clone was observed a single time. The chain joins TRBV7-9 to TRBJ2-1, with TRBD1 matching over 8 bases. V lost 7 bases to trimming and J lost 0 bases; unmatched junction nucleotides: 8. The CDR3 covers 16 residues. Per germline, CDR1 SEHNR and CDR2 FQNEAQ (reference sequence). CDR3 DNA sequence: TGTGCCAGCATCCCCAGTGACAGGGGCTCCTACAATGAGCAGTTCTTC. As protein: CASIPSDRGSYNEQFF. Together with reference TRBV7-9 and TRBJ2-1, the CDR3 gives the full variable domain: DTGVSQNPRHKITKRGQNVTFRCDPISEHNRLYWYRQTLGQGPEFLTYFQNEAQLEKSRLLSDRFSAERPKGSFSTLEIQRTEQGDSAMYLCASIPSDRGSYNEQFFGPGTRLTVL.

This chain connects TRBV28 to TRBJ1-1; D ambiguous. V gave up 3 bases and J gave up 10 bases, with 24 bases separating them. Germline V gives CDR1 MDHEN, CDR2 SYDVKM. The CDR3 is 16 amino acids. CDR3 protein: CASSFRGYWEPRSAFF. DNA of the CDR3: TGTGCCAGCAGTTTCAGAGGGTACTGGGAACCCCGATCAGCTTTCTTT.

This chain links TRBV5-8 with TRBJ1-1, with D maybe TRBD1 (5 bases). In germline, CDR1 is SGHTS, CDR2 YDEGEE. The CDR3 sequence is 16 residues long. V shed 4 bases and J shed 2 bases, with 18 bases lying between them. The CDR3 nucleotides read TGTGCCAGCAGCCTATGGCGAGGGGAACTTAACACTGAAGCTTTCTTT. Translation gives CASSLWRGELNTEAFF.

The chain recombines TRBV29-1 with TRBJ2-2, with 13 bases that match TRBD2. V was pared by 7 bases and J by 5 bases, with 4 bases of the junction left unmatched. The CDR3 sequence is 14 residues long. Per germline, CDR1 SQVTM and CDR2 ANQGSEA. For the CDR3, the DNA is TGCAGCGGATGGACTAGCGGGGGTACCGGGGAGCTGTTTTTT. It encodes CSGWTSGGTGELFF.

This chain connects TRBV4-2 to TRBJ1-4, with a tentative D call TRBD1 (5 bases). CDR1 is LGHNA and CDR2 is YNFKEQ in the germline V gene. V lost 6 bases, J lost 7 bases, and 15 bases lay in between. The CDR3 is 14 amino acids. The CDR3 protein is CASSPGHRGEKLFF. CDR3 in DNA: TGTGCCAGCAGTCCCGGACACCGAGGTGAAAAACTGTTTTTT.

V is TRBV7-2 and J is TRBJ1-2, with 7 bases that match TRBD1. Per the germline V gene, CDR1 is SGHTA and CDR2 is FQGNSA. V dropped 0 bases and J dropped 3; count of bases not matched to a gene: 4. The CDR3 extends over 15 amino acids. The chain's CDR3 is CASSLALTGDYGYTF. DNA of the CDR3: TGTGCCAGCAGCTTAGCCTTAACAGGGGACTATGGCTACACCTTC.

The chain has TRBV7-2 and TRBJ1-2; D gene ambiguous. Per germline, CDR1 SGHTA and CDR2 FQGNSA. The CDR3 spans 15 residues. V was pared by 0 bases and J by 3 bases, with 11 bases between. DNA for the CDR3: TGTGCCAGCAGCTTAGCCGATGTGGGATACTATGGCTACACCTTC. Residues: CASSLADVGYYGYTF. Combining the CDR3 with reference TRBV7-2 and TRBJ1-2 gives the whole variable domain GAGVSQSPSNKVTEKGKDVELRCDPISGHTALYWYRQSLGQGLEFLIYFQGNSAPDKSGLPSDRFSAERTGGSVSTLTIQRTQQEDSAVYLCASSLADVGYYGYTFGSGTRLTVV.

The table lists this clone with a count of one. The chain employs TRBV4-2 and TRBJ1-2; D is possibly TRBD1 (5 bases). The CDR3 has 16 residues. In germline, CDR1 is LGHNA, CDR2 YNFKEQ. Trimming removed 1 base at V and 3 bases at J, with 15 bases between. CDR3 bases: TGTGCCAGCAGCCAAGCGGTGGCAGGAGGGGACTATGGCTACACCTTC. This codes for CASSQAVAGGDYGYTF.

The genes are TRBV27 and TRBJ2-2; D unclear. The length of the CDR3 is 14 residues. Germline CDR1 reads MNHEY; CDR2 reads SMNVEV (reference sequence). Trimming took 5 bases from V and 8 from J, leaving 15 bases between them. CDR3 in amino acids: CASSRGSVGGELFF. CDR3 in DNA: TGTGCCAGCAGTCGCGGTAGTGTGGGTGGGGAGCTGTTTTTT.

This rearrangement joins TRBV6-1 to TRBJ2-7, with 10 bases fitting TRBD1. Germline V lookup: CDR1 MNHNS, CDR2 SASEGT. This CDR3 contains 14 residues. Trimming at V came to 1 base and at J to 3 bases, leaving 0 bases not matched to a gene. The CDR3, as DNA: TGTGCCAGCAGTGAAGGGACAGGGGGCTACGAGCAGTACTTC. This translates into CASSEGTGGYEQYF.

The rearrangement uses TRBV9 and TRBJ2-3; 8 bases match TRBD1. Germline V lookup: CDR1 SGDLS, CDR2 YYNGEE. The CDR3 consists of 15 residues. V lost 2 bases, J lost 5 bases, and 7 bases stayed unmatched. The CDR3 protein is CASSVLGQGGDTQYF. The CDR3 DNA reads TGTGCCAGCAGCGTTTTAGGACAGGGTGGAGATACGCAGTATTTT.

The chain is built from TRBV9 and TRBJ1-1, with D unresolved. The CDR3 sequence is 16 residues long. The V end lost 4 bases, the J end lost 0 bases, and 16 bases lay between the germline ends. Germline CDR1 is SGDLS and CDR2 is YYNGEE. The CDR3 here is CASSPSPRTMNTEAFF. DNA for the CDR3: TGTGCCAGCAGCCCCAGCCCGAGGACCATGAACACTGAAGCTTTCTTT.

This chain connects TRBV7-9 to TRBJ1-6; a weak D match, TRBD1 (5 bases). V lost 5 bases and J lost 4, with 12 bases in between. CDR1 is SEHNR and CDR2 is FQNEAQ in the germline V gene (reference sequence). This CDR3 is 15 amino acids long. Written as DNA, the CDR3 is TGTGCCAGCAGCCCAGGGTACTTTTATAATTCACCCCTCCACTTT. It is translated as CASSPGYFYNSPLHF. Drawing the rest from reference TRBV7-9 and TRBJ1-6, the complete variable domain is DTGVSQNPRHKITKRGQNVTFRCDPISEHNRLYWYRQTLGQGPEFLTYFQNEAQLEKSRLLSDRFSAERPKGSFSTLEIQRTEQGDSAMYLCASSPGYFYNSPLHFGNGTRLTVT.

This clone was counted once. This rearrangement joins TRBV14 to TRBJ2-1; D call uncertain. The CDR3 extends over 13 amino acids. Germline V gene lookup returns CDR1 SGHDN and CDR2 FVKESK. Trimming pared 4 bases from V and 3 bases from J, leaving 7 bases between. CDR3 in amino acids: CASSPTLYNEQFF. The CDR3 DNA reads TGTGCCAGCAGCCCCACACTCTACAATGAGCAGTTCTTC.